This is a list of T cell receptor beta chains from one sample in a study of cytomegalovirus exposure and HLA in healthy donors. The table came from immunoSEQ multiplex PCR; TCRdb's copy has only in-frame clones and leaves some out. The sample yields around 150,000 clones, 70% to 80% seen once. The sequenced sample was PBMCs. The receptor set was obtained from a woman in her forties or fifties in good health and CMV-seronegative. The CDR3 runs from the conserved cysteine through the conserved F or W. The D gene is left open where the match is weak. Clone size, where shown, is once, few, many, or a class for clones that have expanded.

V gene	clone size	D gene	J gene	CDR3 protein	CDR3 DNA
TRBV5-1	-	-	TRBJ2-1	CASSPQLNEQFF	TGCGCCAGCAGTCCACAGCTGAATGAGCAGTTCTTC
TRBV11-2	once	TRBD1	TRBJ2-5	CASSLGDRARETQYF	TGTGCCAGCAGCTTAGGCGACAGGGCCCGAGAGACCCAGTACTTC
TRBV27	-	-	TRBJ1-4	CASSIGLQLVNEKLFF	TGTGCCAGCAGCATAGGATTACAGCTCGTGAATGAAAAACTGTTTTTT
TRBV5-4	-	-	TRBJ2-7	CASSKGTQWEQYF	TGTGCCAGCAGCAAAGGGACACAATGGGAGCAGTACTTC
TRBV6-5	-	-	TRBJ1-1	CATWRGNEAFF	TGTGCCACTTGGCGGGGGAATGAAGCTTTCTTT
TRBV9	few	-	TRBJ2-7	CASSVGSAYEQYF	TGTGCCAGCAGCGTAGGGTCAGCCTACGAGCAGTACTTC
TRBV7-2	-	TRBD2	TRBJ2-6	CASRGGETGANVLTF	TGTGCCAGCAGGGGGGGGGAAACTGGGGCCAACGTCCTGACTTTC
TRBV28	-	-	TRBJ1-2	CASTPFDRHYGYTF	TGTGCCAGCACCCCATTCGACAGACACTATGGCTACACCTTC
TRBV19	-	TRBD1	TRBJ1-5	CASSIEVWRGGYNQPQHF	TGTGCCAGTAGTATAGAAGTATGGAGAGGGGGCTACAATCAGCCCCAGCATTTT
TRBV2	once	-	TRBJ1-1	CASSLPGEAFF	TGTGCCAGCAGCTTACCCGGTGAAGCTTTCTTT
TRBV7-2	-	TRBD2	TRBJ2-3	CASSLVAGVADTQYF	TGTGCCAGCAGCTTAGTAGCGGGAGTTGCAGATACGCAGTATTTT